The clone carrying this T cell receptor (beta chain) occurred once. The Seattle site enrolled patients during active infection and followed them longitudinally. The sample belongs to a study of blood T cell repertoires in COVID-19. Study-wide background: The origin of the acute and convalescent COVID-19 samples was the United States, Italy and Spain.

Original analysis: The authors estimated nucleated cell counts from reference gene primer amplification. TCRdb's table, derived via immunoSEQ multiplex PCR, lists solely in-frame clones and lacks some. Clone size and V and J calls were adopted from that table, with D and trimming inferred from the DNA. The sample lists fewer than 300,000 clones, about 90% occurring once. Sequenced sample: peripheral blood. The TCR comes from a woman aged 50 to 60 with COVID-19, enrolled during active disease.

The CDR3 DNA is TGTGCCAGTAGACCGCCAGGACAGGGGATCTATGGCTACACCTTC. It is translated as CASRPPGQGIYGYTF. The chain has TRBV19 and TRBJ1-2; 9 nucleotides line up with TRBD1. Losses at the gene ends were 6 bases for V and 4 bases for J; bases not matched to a gene: 9. The germline V gene has CDR1 LNHDA and CDR2 SQIVND (reference sequence). The CDR3 covers 15 residues.